This entry features one TCR beta chain sequence. Use of 60 Vbeta and 13 Jbeta primers characterized the PCR. The data were produced by immunoSEQ multiplex PCR, yet TCRdb's version contains in-frame clones alone and is incomplete. This sample's table has approximately 110,000 clones. This sample is drawn from a study of cytomegalovirus exposure and HLA in healthy donors. Germline CDR1 is MNHEY and CDR2 is SMNVEV (reference sequence). V was trimmed by 7 bases and J by 3 bases, leaving 6 bases between them. The CDR3 runs to 12 residues. The V gene is TRBV27, the J gene TRBJ2-2, with unresolved D. Sequenced: PBMCs. The source is a man aged 35-49 years in good health and CMV-seropositive. The CDR3 nucleotides read TGTGCCAGCATGTCGTACACCGGGGAGCTGTTTTTT. It is translated as CASMSYTGELFF.